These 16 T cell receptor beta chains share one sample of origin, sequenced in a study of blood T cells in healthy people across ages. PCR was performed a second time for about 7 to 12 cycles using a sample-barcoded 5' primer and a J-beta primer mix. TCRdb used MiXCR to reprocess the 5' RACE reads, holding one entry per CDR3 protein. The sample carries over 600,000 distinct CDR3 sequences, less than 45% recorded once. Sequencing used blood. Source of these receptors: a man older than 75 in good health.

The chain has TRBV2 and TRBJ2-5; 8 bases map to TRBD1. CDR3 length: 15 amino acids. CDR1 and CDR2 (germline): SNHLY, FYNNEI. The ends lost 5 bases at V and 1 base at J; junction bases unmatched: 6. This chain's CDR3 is CASSPGQGRQETQYF. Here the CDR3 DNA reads TGTGCCAGCAGTCCCGGACAGGGACGCCAAGAGACCCAGTACTTC.

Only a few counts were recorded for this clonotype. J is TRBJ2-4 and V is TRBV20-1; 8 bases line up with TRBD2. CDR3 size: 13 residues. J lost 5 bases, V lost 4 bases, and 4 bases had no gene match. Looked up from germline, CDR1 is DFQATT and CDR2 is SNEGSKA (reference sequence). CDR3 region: CSAKSGSQNIQYF. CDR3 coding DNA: TGCAGTGCTAAAAGCGGGAGTCAAAACATTCAGTACTTC.

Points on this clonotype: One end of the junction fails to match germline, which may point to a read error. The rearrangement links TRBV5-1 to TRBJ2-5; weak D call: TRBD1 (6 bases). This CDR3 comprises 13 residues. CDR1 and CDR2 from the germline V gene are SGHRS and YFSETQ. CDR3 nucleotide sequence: TGCGCCAGCAAACCGGACAGCCAAGAGGCCCAGTACTTC. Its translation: CASKPDSQEAQYF. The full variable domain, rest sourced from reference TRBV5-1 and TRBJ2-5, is KAGVTQTPRYLIKTRGQQVTLSCSPISGHRSVSWYQQTPGQGLQFLFEYFSETQRNKGNFPGRFSGRQFSNSRSEMNVSTLELGDSALYLCASKPDSQEAQYFGPGTRLLVL.

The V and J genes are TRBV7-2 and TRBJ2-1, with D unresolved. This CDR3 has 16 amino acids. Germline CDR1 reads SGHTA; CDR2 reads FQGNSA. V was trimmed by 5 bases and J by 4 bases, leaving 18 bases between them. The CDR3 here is CASSPTSGSGYNEQFF. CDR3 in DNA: TGTGCCAGCAGCCCCACTTCCGGGTCGGGTTACAATGAGCAGTTCTTC.

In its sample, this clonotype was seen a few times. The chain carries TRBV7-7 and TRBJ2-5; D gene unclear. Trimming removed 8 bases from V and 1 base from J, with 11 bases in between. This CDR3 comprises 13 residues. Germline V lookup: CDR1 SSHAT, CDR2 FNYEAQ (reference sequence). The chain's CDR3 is CASAERVQETQYF. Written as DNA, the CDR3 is TGTGCCAGCGCCGAAAGGGTCCAAGAGACCCAGTACTTC.

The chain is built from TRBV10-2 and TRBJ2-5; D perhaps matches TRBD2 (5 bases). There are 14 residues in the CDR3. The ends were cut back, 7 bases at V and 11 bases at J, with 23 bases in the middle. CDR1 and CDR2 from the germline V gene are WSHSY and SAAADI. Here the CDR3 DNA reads TGCGCCAGCATGAGCGGTTTGGCCAACAATGGGCAGTACTTC. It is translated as CASMSGLANNGQYF.

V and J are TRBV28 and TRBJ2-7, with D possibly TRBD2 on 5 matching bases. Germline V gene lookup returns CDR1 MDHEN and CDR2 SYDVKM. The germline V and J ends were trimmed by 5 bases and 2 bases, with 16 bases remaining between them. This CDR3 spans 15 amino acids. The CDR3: CASSRRQNIPYEQYF. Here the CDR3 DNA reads TGTGCCAGCAGTCGGAGGCAGAACATTCCCTACGAGCAGTACTTC.

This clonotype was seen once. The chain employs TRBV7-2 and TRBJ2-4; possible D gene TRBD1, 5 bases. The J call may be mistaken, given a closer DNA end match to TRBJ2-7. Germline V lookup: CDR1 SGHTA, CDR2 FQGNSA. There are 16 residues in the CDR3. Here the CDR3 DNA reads TGTGCCAGCAGCTCCCTACATGGATGGGGCGGTTACGAGCAGTACTTC. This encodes CASSSLHGWGGYEQYF.

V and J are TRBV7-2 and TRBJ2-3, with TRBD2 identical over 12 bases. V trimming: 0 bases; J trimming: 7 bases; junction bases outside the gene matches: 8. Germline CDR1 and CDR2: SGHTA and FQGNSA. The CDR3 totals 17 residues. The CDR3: CASSLAPPSGGANTQYF. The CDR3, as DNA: TGTGCCAGCAGCTTAGCGCCCCCTAGCGGGGGGGCAAATACGCAGTATTTT.

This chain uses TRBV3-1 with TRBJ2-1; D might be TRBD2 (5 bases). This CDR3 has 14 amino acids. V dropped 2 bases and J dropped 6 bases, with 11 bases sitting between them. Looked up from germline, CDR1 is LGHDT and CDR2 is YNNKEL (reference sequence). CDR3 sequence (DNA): TGTGCCAGCAGCCAACGTGAGGGTTCCAATGAGCAGTTCTTC. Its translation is CASSQREGSNEQFF.

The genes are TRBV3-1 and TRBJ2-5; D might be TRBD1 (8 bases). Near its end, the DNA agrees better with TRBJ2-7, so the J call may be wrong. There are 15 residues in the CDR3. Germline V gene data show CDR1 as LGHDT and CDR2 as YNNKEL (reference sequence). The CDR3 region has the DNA TGTGCCAGCAGCCAATCCTGGACAGGGAGGGACGAGCAGTACTTC. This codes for CASSQSWTGRDEQYF.

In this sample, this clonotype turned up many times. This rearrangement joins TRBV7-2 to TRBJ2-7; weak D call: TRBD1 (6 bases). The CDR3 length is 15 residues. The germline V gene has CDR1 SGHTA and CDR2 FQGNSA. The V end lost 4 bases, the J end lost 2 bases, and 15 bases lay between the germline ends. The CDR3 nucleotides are TGTGCCAGCAGCTCTACAGGGAATAAGGCCTACGAGCAGTACTTC. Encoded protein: CASSSTGNKAYEQYF.

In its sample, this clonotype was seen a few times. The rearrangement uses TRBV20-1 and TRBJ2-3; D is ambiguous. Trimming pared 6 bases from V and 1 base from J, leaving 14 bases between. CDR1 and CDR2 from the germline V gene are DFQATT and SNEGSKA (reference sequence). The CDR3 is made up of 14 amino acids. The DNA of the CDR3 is TGCAGTGCCCCGGACCAAGGACGCACAGATACGCAGTATTTT. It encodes CSAPDQGRTDTQYF.

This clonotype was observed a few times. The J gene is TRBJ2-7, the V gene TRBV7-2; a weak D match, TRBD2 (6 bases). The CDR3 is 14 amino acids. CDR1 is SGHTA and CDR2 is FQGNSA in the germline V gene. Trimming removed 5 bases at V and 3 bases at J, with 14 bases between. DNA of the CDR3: TGTGCCAGCAGCGAGGGACTGTCGAACTACGAGCAGTACTTC. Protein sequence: CASSEGLSNYEQYF.

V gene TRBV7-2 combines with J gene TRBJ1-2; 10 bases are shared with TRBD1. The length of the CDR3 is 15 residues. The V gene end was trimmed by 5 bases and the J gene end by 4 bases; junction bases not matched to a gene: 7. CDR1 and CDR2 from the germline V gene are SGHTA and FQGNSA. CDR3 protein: CASSPGTGVGYGYTF. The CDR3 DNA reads TGTGCCAGCAGCCCCGGGACAGGGGTTGGCTATGGCTACACCTTC. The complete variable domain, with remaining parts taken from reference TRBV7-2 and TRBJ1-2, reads GAGVSQSPSNKVTEKGKDVELRCDPISGHTALYWYRQSLGQGLEFLIYFQGNSAPDKSGLPSDRFSAERTGGSVSTLTIQRTQQEDSAVYLCASSPGTGVGYGYTFGSGTRLTVV.

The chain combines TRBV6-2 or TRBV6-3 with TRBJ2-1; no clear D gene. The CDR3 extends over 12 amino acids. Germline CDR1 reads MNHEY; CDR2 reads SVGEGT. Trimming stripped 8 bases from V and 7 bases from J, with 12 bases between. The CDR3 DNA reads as TGTGCCAGCGGCCCGCTGGGGAATGAGCAGTTCTTC. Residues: CASGPLGNEQFF.